This T cell receptor (beta chain) comes out of a study of shared clonotypes between healthy human individuals (dated by TCRdb to 2018 to 2021). In the study overall: The cohort included three men and a couple of women between 18 and 49 years of age. Each donor's leukapheresis produced roughly between roughly 0.9 and 9 billion PBMCs. For each donor, three plates each were used for CD4 naive and CD4 memory, two plates were used for CD8 naive, and one plate was used for CD8 memory. To estimate repertoire size and how much clonotypes are shared between individuals, the study performed deep sequencing of blood TCR repertoires from 4 to 6 healthy adults. To increase sequencing depth and limit assay-specific biases, different laboratories used diverse techniques to prepare libraries and sequence TCR repertoires. What the research found in general, with its limitations: When a few donors were compared, the shared fraction of clonotypes was about 5% for naive CD4, roughly 3.3% for naive CD8, 2.3% for memory CD4, and approximately 0.4% for memory CD8. Higher generation probabilities were observed for clonotypes shared by all four sorted-subset donors than for non-shared clonotypes. Incomplete sequencing was indicated by rarefaction of sorted-subset datasets, despite the large sequencing depth. The small number of donors limited the genetic and exposure-history diversity represented. Pairwise subsampling indicated that sequencing depth was expected to affect the degree of clonotype sharing among donors. Larger estimated clonotype richness was generally found for naive subsets than for memory subsets. Sampling was limited to blood, and TCR repertoires in tissue likely differ from TCR repertoires in blood.

The donors were healthy, HIV-negative adults who had no recently reported acute infections or vaccinations. Every donor was a Caucasian adult living in Nashville, Tennessee, USA. CD4+ T cells were enriched by magnetic negative selection, after which naive cells were positively selected on CD45RA and the negative fraction was taken as the memory subset. Blood was obtained by leukapheresis, after which PBMCs were separated by Ficoll-Histopaque density gradient centrifugation and cryopreserved in liquid nitrogen vapor phase. Analytical flow cytometry was used to check the purity and quantity of every magnetically sorted T cell population. Genomic DNA was isolated from each sorted fraction and quantified by UV absorbance on a Nanodrop 2000c. Using the deep immunoSEQ assay, multiplex PCR amplified TCR CDR3 regions from genomic DNA. For each cell subset, the extracted genomic DNA was distributed evenly across all wells of several immunoSEQ 96-well plates, and each plate served as one replicate. For sorted subsets, each replicate PCR was loaded with approximately 200 ng genomic DNA, equivalent to some 27,000 T cell genomes. The purified libraries were quantified using a Qubit 3.0 fluorometer, sized with a Bioanalyzer 2100, and then quantified again using the KAPA Library Quantification kit. Every immunoSEQ 96-well plate was sequenced on a separate single-read 150-cycle Illumina NextSeq 550 flow cell. The paper's data handling went like this. Because the immunoSEQ output included only junctional sequences and no quality scores, the filtering could not be the same as the filtering used for full-length reads. To assign V/J genes and CDR3, sequences were annotated against IMGT germline references using PyIR, a Python wrapper for IgBLAST v1.9. Reads were filtered out if the reads had weak V/J assignments (E-value above 1e-6), no CDR3, stop codons, out-of-frame junctions, or ambiguous translated residues. V3J clonotypes were defined by identical inferred V gene, J gene, and CDR3 amino acid sequence. Percentage overlap between repertoires was computed as shared unique clonotypes divided by the size of the smaller repertoire. Richness of each repertoire was evaluated using RTK rarefaction, the Chao1 estimator, and Recon v2.1 estimates of unobserved clonotypes. For all TCRbeta clonotypes obtained by the gDNA method from a handful of donors, generation probabilities were computed with OLGA. TCRdb limited this immuneACCESS table to in-frame rearrangements with V and J called. A share of clones is missing; checked studies link under half to unresolved V genes, and the rest is unexplained. V and J calls and clone size are given by that table; D and trimming were obtained from the DNA. The sample table contains about 680,000 clones; only one count was recorded for about two thirds of them. Together, the top ten hold 1.5% to 2% of the sample.

As regards this clone: Its binding antigen is unknown. The input lacks base qualities; no much larger clone sits a single base away.

For this chain, trimming is 4 bases at the V end and 8 bases at the J end, and the number of junction bases without a gene match is 17. The CDR3 runs 20 amino acids, cysteine and phenylalanine included. CDR3 DNA only is kept here, 60 bases in frame from base 1. Looking up the germline V gene yields CDR1 MDHEN and CDR2 SYDVKM. The sequenced sample was memory CD4+ T cells sorted from blood. The sample's cell subset or site label, decoded: CD45RA-negative fraction. The receptor comes from a woman in her 30s in good health. Recombination joined TRBV28 with TRBJ2-1, with TRBD2 matching 16 junction bases. The nucleotides are TGTGCCAGCAGTTCACGTCCCGGGACTAGCGGGAGGGCCAGTTATTATGAGCAGTTCTTC. Its protein product is CASSSRPGTSGRASYYEQFF.